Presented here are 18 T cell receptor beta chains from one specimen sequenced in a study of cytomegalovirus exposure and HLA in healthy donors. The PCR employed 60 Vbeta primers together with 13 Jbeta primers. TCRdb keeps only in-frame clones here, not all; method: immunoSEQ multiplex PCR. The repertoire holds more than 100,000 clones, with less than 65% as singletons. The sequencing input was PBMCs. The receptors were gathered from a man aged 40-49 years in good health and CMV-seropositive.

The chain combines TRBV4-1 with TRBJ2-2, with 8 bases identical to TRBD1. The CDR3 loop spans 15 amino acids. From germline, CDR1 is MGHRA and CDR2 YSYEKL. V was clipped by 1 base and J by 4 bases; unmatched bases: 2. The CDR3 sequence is CASSQATGGTGELFF. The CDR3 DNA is TGCGCCAGCAGCCAAGCAACAGGGGGCACCGGGGAGCTGTTTTTT.

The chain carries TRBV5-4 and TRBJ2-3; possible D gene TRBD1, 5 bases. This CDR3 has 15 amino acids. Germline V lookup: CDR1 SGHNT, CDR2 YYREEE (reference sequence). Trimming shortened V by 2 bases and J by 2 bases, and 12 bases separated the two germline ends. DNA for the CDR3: TGTGCCAGCAGCTTCATCGGCAGGGCCACAGATACGCAGTATTTT. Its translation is CASSFIGRATDTQYF.

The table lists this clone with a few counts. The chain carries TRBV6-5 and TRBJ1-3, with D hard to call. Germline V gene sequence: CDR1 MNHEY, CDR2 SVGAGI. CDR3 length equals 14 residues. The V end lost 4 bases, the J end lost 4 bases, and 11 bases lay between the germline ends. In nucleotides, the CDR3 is TGTGCCAGCAGTTCTACCCCGGGAGGAAACACCATATATTTT. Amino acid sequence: CASSSTPGGNTIYF.

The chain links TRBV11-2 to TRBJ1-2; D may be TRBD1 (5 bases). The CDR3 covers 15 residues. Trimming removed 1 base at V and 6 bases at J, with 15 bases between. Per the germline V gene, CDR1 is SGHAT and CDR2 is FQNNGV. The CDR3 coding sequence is TGTGCCAGCAGCTTAGGTGGCCAGGGAGGCAATGGCTACACCTTC. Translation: CASSLGGQGGNGYTF.

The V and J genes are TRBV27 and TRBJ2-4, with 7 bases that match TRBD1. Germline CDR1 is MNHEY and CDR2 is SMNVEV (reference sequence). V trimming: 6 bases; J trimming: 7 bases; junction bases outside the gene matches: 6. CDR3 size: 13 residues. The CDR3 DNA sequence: TGTGCCAGCAGAAATACAGGGGAGAACATTCAGTACTTC. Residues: CASRNTGENIQYF.

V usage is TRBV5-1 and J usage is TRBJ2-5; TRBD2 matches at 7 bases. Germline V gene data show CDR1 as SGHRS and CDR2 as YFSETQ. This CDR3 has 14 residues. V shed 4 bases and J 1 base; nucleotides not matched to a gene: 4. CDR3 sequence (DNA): TGCGCCAGCAGCCAGCGGGACCTCCAAGAGACCCAGTACTTC. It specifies CASSQRDLQETQYF.

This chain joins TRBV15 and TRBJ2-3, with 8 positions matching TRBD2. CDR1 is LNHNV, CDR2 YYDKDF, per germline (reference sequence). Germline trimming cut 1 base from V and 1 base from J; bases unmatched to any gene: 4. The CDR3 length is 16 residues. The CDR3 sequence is CATSRGNSGGTDTQYF. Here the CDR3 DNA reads TGTGCCACCAGCAGAGGGAATAGCGGGGGCACAGATACGCAGTATTTT.

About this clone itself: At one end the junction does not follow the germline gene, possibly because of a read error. The CDR3 coding sequence is TGTGCCAGCAGCTTATACGGGGCGGGACAGTTGAACTTC. Protein: CASSLYGAGQLNF. The rearrangement uses TRBV11-2 and TRBJ2-4, with D perhaps TRBD1 (7 bases). The CDR3 extends over 13 amino acids. Germline lookup yields CDR1 SGHAT and CDR2 FQNNGV.

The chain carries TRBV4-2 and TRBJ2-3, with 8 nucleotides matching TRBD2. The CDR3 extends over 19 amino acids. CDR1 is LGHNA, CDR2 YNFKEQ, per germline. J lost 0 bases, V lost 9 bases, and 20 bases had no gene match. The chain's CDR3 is CAREPAGLELADSTDTQYF. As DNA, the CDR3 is TGTGCCAGAGAGCCCGCAGGGCTGGAACTAGCGGACAGCACAGATACGCAGTATTTT.

CDR3 sequence: CASKLGPSDRAQPQHF. As DNA, the CDR3 is TGCGCCAGCAAGCTTGGTCCCTCCGACAGGGCTCAGCCCCAGCATTTT. The chain combines TRBV5-1 with TRBJ1-5; 7 bases match TRBD1. The trim removed 6 bases at V and 6 bases at J, leaving 15 bases unmatched. CDR1 SGHRS and CDR2 YFSETQ come from the germline V gene. The CDR3 runs to 16 residues.

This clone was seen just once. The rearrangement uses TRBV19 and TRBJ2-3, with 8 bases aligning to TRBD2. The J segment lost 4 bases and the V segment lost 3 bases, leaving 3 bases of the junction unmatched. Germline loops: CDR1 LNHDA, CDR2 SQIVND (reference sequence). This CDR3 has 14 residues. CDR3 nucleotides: TGTGCCAGTAGTATCAGACTAGCGCCAGATACGCAGTATTTT. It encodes CASSIRLAPDTQYF.

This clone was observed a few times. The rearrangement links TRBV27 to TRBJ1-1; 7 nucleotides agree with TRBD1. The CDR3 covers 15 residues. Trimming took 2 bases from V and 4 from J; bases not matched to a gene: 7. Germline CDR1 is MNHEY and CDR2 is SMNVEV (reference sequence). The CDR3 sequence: CASSLGAGGRTEAFF. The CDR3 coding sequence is TGTGCCAGCAGTTTAGGAGCAGGGGGTCGCACTGAAGCTTTCTTT.

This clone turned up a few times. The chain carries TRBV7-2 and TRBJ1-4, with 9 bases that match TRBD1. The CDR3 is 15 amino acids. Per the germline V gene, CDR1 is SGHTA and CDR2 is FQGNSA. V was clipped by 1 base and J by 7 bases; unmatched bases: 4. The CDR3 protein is CASSLVGDRAEKLFF. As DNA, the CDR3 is TGTGCCAGCAGCTTAGTAGGGGACAGGGCTGAAAAACTGTTTTTT.

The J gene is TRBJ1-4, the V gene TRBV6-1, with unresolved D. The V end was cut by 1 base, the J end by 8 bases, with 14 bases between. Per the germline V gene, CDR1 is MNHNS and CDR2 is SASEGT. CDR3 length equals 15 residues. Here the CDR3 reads CASSEGISQREKLFF. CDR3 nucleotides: TGTGCCAGCAGTGAAGGAATCTCCCAGCGAGAAAAACTGTTTTTT.

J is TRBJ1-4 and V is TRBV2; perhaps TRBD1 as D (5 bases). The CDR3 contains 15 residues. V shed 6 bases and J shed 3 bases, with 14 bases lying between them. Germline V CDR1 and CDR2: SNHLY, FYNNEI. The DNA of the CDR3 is TGTGCCAGCAGGGCCACAGGCGTATCTAATGAAAAACTGTTTTTT. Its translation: CASRATGVSNEKLFF.

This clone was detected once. DNA of the CDR3: TGTGCCAGCATTGTTTTCAGGGAATCCTACGAGCAGTACTTC. Protein product: CASIVFRESYEQYF. The chain combines TRBV6-4 with TRBJ2-7; D possibly corresponds to TRBD1 (5 bases). The CDR3 loop spans 14 amino acids. Trimming took off 7 bases at V and 1 base at J, with 14 bases between the two ends. CDR1 and CDR2 (germline): MRHNA, SNTAGT.

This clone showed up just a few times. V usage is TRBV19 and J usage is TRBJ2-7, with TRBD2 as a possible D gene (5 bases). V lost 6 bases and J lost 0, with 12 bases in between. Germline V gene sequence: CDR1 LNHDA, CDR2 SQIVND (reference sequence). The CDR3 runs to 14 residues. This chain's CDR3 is CASRLGRGSYEQYF. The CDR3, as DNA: TGTGCCAGTAGGTTGGGTCGGGGCTCCTACGAGCAGTACTTC.

CDR3 region: CASSAWEGQPQHF. The CDR3 region has the DNA TGTGCCAGCAGTGCTTGGGAGGGACAGCCCCAGCATTTT. The chain couples TRBV6-6 to TRBJ1-5; D is ambiguous. V lost 5 bases and J lost 7, with 12 bases in between. This CDR3 has 13 residues. Germline-derived CDR1 and CDR2 are MNHNY and SVGAGI (reference sequence).